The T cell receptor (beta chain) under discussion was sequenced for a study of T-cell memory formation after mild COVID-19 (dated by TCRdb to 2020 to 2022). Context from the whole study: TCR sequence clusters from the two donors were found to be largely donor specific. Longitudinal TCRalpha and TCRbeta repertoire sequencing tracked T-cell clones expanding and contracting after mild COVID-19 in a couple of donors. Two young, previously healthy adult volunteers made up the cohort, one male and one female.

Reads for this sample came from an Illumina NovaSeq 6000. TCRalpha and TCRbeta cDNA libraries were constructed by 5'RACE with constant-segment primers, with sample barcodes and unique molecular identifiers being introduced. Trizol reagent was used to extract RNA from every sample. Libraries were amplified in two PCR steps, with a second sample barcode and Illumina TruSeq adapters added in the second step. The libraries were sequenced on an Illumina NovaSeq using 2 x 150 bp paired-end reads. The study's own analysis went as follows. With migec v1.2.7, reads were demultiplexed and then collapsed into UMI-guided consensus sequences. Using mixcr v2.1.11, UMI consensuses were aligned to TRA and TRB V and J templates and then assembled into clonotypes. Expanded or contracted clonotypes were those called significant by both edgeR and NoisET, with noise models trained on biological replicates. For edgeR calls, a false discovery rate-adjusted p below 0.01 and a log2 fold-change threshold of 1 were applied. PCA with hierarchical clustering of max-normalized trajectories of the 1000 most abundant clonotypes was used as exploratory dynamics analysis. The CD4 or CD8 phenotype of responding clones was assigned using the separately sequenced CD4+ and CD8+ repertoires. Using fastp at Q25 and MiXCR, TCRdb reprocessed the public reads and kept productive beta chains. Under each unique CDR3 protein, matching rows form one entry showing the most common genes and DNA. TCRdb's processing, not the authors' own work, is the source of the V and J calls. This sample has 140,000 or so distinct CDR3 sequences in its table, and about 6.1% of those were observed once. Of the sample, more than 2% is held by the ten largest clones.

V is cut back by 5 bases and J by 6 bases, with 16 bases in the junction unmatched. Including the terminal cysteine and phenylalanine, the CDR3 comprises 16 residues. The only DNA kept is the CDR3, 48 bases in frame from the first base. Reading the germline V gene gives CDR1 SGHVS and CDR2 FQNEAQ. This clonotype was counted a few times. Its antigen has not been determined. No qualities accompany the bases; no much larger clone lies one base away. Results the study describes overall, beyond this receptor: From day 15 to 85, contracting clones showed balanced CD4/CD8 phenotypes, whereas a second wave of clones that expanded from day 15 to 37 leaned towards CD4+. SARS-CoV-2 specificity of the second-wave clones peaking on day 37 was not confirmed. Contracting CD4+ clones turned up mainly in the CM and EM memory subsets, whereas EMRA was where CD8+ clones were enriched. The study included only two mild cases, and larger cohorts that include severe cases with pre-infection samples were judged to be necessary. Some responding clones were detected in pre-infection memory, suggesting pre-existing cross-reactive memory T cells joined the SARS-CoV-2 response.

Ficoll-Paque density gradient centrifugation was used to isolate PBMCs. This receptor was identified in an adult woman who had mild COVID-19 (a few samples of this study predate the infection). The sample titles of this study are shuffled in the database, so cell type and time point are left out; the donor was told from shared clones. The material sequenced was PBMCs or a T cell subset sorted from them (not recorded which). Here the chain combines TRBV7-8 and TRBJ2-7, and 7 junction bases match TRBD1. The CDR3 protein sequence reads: CASSVSQTGIRGEQYF. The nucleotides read TGTGCCAGCAGCGTCTCGCAGACAGGGATCAGGGGCGAGCAGTACTTC.